The 8 T cell receptor beta chains below all came from one sample that was sequenced in a study of beta chain features in type 1 diabetes. As every portion of the isolated RNA was reverse transcribed, the sequencing read expressed TCRB transcripts. Libraries were prepared by immunoSEQ multiplex PCR; TCRdb keeps only in-frame clonotypes and omits some of them. The table records around 310,000 clones, approximately 9.9% of them present only once. Source material: naive CD4+ T cells from blood. These receptors all stem from a woman under 40 in good health.

This clone was picked up a small number of times. This sequence joins TRBV7-2 and TRBJ2-3; 13 bases fit TRBD2. CDR1 SGHTA and CDR2 FQGNSA come from the germline V gene. V was pared by 4 bases and J by 1 base, with 8 bases of the junction left unmatched. The CDR3 is 18 residues long. The chain's CDR3 is CASSWGWTSGSGTDTQYF. The CDR3 bases are TGTGCCAGCAGCTGGGGGTGGACTAGCGGGAGTGGCACAGATACGCAGTATTTT.

This rearrangement joins TRBV5-1 to TRBJ1-2, with TRBD1 matching 7 bases. Germline-derived CDR1 and CDR2 are SGHRS and YFSETQ. Trimming at V came to 5 bases and at J to 4 bases, leaving 5 bases not matched to a gene. The CDR3 length is 13 residues. The CDR3 protein is CASSSTGIYGYTF. The CDR3 nucleotides read TGCGCCAGCAGTTCGACAGGGATCTATGGCTACACCTTC.

This rearrangement joins TRBV29-1 to TRBJ1-1, with no clear D. Germline V gene data show CDR1 as SQVTM and CDR2 as ANQGSEA. The CDR3 totals 14 residues. The V and J ends lost 0 bases and 4 bases respectively, with 12 bases between them. CDR3 in amino acids: CSVEDLVDGTEAFF. DNA of the CDR3: TGCAGCGTTGAAGATCTAGTAGATGGCACTGAAGCTTTCTTT.

This clone turned up a few times. The V and J genes are TRBV4-2 and TRBJ2-1, with 8 bases lining up with TRBD1. J lost 4 bases, V lost 3 bases, and 5 bases had no gene match. Germline V gives CDR1 LGHNA, CDR2 YNFKEQ. The CDR3 spans 15 residues. CDR3 DNA: TGTGCCAGCAGCCAGGAAAGGACAGGGTACAATGAGCAGTTCTTC. Encoded protein: CASSQERTGYNEQFF.

V is TRBV15 and J is TRBJ2-5, with 10 bases aligning to TRBD1. With V trimmed by 3 bases and J by 3 bases, 4 bases remained unmatched. Germline V gene sequence: CDR1 LNHNV, CDR2 YYDKDF (reference sequence). The CDR3 contains 15 residues. Written as DNA, the CDR3 is TGTGCCACCAGCAGTATCGGGACAGGGGAAGAGACCCAGTACTTC. It specifies CATSSIGTGEETQYF.

This sequence joins TRBV7-3 and TRBJ1-2, with a tentative D call TRBD1 (5 bases). There are 12 residues in the CDR3. Germline assignment: CDR1 SGHTA and CDR2 FQGTGA. V was pared by 8 bases and J by 7 bases, with 14 bases between. The CDR3 sequence is CASGRGGSGYTF. Here the CDR3 DNA reads TGTGCCAGCGGAAGGGGAGGCAGTGGCTACACCTTC.

This clone was counted between two and nine times. The CDR3 sequence: CAWSRGTSGRAGTDTQYF. DNA of the CDR3: TGTGCCTGGAGCCGCGGGACTAGCGGGAGGGCCGGGACAGATACGCAGTATTTT. V is TRBV30 and J is TRBJ2-3; 16 bases are shared with TRBD2. The CDR3 sequence is 18 residues long. After removal of 3 bases from V and 3 bases from J, the junction contained 9 bases not matched to a gene. Germline V gene lookup returns CDR1 GTSNPN and CDR2 SVGIG (reference sequence).

V and J are TRBV9 and TRBJ1-1; no definite D call. There are 16 residues in the CDR3. In germline, CDR1 is SGDLS, CDR2 YYNGEE. Trimming took 4 bases from V and 0 from J, leaving 16 bases between them. The CDR3 region is CASSSGRSPLNTEAFF. The DNA for the CDR3 is TGTGCCAGCAGCTCCGGAAGGAGTCCCCTGAACACTGAAGCTTTCTTT.